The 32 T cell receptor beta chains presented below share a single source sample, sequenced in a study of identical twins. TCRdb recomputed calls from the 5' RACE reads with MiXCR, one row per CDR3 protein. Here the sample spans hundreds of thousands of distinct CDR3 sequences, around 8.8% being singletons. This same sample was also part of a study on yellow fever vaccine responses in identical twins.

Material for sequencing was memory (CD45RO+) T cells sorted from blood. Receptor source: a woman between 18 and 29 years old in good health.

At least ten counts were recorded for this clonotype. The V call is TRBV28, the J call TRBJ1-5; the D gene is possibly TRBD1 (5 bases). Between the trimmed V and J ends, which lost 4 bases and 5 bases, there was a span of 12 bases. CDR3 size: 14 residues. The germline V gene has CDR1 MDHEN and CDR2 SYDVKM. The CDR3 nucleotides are TGTGCCAGCAGTTCACCAGGGACCTATCAGCCCCAGCATTTT. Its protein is CASSSPGTYQPQHF. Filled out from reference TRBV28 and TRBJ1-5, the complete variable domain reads DVKVTQSSRYLVKRTGEKVFLECVQDMDHENMFWYRQDPGLGLRLIYFSYDVKMKEKGDIPEGYSVSREKKERFSLILESASTNQTSMYLCASSSPGTYQPQHFGDGTRLSIL.

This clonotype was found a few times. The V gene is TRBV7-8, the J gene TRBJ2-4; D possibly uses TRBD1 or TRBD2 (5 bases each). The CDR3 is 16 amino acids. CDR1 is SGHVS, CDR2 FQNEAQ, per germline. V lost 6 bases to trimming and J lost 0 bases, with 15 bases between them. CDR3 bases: TGTGCCAGCAGTCCGGGGCTTGGGGTAGCCAAAAACATTCAGTACTTC. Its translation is CASSPGLGVAKNIQYF.

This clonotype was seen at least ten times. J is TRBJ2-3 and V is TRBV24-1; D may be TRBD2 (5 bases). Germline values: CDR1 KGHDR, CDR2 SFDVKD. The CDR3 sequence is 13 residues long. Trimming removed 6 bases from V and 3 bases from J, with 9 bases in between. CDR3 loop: CATSSSGTDTQYF. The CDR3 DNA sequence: TGTGCCACCAGTAGTTCGGGGACAGATACGCAGTATTTT.

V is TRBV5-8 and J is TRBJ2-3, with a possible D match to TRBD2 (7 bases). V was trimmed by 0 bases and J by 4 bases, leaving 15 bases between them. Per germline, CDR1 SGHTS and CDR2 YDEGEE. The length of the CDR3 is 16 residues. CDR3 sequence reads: CASSLGRGAGADTQYF. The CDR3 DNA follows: TGTGCCAGCAGCTTGGGTCGGGGGGCCGGCGCAGATACGCAGTATTTT.

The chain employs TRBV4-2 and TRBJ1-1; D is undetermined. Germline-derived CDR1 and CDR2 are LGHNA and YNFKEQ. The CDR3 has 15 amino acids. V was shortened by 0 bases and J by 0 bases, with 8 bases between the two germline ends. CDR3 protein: CASSQESKLNTEAFF. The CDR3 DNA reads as TGTGCCAGCAGCCAAGAGTCTAAGTTGAACACTGAAGCTTTCTTT.

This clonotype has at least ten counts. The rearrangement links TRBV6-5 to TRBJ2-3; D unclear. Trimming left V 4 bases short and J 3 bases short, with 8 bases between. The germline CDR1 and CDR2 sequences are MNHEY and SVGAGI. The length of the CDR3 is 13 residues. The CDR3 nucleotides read TGTGCCAGCAGTTCCTCAACGACAGATACGCAGTATTTT. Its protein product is CASSSSTTDTQYF.

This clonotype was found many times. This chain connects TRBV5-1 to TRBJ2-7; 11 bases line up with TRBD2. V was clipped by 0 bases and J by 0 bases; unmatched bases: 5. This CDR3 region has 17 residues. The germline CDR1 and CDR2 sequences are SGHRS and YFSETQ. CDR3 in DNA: TGCGCCAGCAGCTTGGCCAAGACTAGCGGGGACTCCTACGAGCAGTACTTC. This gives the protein CASSLAKTSGDSYEQYF.

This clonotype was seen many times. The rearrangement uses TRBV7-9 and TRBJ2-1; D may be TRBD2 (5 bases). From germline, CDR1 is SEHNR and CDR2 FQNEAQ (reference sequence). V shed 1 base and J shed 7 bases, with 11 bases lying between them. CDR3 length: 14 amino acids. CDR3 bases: TGTGCCAGCAGCTTAGACCGTCCGGGAAATGAGCAGTTCTTC. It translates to CASSLDRPGNEQFF.

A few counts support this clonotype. Here the CDR3 DNA reads TGTGCCAGCAGTTTTCAGCGGGGGGGGTACCAAGAGACCCAGTACTTC. Amino acid sequence: CASSFQRGGYQETQYF. V is TRBV28 and J is TRBJ2-5; TRBD2 aligns across 10 bases. With 3 bases clipped from V and 0 bases from J, the junction kept 4 bases outside the gene matches. This CDR3 is 16 amino acids long. Germline CDR1 reads MDHEN; CDR2 reads SYDVKM. Looking up the rest from reference TRBV28 and TRBJ2-5 gives the full variable domain: DVKVTQSSRYLVKRTGEKVFLECVQDMDHENMFWYRQDPGLGLRLIYFSYDVKMKEKGDIPEGYSVSREKKERFSLILESASTNQTSMYLCASSFQRGGYQETQYFGPGTRLLVL.

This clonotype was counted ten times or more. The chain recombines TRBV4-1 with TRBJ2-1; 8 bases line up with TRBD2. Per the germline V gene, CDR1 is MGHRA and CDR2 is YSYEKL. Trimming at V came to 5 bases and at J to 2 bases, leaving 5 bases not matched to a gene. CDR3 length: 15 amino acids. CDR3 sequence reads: CASSFSGTAYNEQFF. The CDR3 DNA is TGCGCCAGCAGCTTTAGCGGGACCGCCTACAATGAGCAGTTCTTC.

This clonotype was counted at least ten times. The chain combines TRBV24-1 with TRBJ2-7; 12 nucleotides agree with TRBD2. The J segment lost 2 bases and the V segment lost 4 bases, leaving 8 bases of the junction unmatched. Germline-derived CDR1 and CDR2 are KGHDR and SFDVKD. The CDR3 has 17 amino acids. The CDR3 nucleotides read TGTGCCACCAGTGACTCGGGACTAGCGGGTGTCCCCTACGAGCAGTACTTC. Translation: CATSDSGLAGVPYEQYF.

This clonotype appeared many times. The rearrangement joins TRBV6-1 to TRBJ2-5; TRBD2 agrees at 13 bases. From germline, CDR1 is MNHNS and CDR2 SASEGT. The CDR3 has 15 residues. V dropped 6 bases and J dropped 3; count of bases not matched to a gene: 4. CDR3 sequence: CASRPGTSGKETQYF. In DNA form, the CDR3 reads TGTGCCAGCAGACCCGGGACTAGCGGGAAAGAGACCCAGTACTTC.

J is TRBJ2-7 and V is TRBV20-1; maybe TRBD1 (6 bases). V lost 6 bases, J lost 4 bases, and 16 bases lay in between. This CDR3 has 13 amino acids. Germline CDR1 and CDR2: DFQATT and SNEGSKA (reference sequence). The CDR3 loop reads CSASRGPTYEQYF. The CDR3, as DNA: TGCAGTGCGAGCAGGGGCCCTACATACGAGCAGTACTTC.

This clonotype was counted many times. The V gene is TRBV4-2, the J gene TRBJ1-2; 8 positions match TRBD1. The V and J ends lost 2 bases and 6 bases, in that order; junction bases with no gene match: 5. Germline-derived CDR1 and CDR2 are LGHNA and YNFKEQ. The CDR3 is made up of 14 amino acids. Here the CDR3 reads CASSQTDRGDGYTF. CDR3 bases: TGTGCCAGCAGCCAAACCGACAGGGGCGATGGCTACACCTTC.

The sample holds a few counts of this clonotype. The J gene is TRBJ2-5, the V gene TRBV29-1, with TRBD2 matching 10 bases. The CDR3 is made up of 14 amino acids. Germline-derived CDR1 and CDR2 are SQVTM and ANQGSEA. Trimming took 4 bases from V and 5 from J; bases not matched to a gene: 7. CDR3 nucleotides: TGCAGCGTTGGGGCTAGCGGGAGTGCGGAGACCCAGTACTTC. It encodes CSVGASGSAETQYF.

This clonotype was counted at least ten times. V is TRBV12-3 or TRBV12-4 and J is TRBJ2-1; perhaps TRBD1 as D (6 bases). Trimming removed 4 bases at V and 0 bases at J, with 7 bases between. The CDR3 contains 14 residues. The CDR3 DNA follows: TGTGCCAGCAGTTACAGGGTCTCCTACAATGAGCAGTTCTTC. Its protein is CASSYRVSYNEQFF.

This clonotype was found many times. CDR3 amino acids: CASARSATSGNTIYF. Written as DNA, the CDR3 is TGTGCCTCAGCCAGGTCAGCGACTTCTGGAAACACCATATATTTT. The chain employs TRBV6-1 and TRBJ1-3; D not resolved. Per the germline V gene, CDR1 is MNHNS and CDR2 is SASEGT. With 11 bases removed from V and 1 base from J, the gap between germline ends came to 18 bases. The CDR3 is 15 amino acids.

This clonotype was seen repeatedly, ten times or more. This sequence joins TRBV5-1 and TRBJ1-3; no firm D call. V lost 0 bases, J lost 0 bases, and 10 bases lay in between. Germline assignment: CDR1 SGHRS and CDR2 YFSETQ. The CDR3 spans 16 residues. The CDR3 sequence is CASSLGVGSSGNTIYF. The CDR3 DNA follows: TGCGCCAGCAGCTTGGGTGTTGGCAGCTCTGGAAACACCATATATTTT.

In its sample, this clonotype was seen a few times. CDR3 region: CASSFFGGELFF. CDR3 coding DNA: TGTGCCAGCAGCTTTTTTGGCGGGGAGCTGTTTTTT. J is TRBJ2-2 and V is TRBV7-2, with D unresolved. With 3 bases removed from V and 7 bases from J, the gap between germline ends came to 6 bases. Germline V CDR1 and CDR2: SGHTA, FQGNSA. The CDR3 totals 12 residues.

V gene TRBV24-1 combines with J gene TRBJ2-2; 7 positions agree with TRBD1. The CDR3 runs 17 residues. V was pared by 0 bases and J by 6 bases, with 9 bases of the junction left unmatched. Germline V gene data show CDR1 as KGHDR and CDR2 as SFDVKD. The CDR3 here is CATSDLRPTTGSGELFF. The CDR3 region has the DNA TGTGCCACCAGTGATTTGCGTCCGACGACAGGGTCCGGGGAGCTGTTTTTT.

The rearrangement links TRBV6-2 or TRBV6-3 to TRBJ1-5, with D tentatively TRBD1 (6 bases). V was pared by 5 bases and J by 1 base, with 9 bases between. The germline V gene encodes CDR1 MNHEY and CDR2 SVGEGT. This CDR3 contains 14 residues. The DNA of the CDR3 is TGTGCCAGCAGTATACAGGGAAGCAATCAGCCCCAGCATTTT. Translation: CASSIQGSNQPQHF.

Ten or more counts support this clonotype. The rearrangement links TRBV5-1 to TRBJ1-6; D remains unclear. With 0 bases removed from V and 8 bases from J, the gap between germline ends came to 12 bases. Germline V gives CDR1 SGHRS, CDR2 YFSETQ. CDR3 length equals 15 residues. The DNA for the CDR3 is TGCGCCAGCAGCTTGGCCGCCATTGCGGATTCACCCCTCCACTTT. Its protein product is CASSLAAIADSPLHF.

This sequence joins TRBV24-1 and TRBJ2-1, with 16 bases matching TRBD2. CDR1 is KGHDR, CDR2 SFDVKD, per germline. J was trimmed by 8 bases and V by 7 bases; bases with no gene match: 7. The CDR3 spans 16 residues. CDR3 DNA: TGTGCCACCAGCCCCGGGACTAGCGGGAGGGTTGATGAGCAGTTCTTC. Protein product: CATSPGTSGRVDEQFF.

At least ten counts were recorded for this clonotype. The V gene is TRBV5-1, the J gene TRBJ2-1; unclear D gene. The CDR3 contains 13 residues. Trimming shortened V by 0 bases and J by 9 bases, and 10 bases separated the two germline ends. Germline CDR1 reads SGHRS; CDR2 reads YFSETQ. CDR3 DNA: TGCGCCAGCAGCTTGGCTGTCGTTGGTGAGCAGTTCTTC. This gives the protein CASSLAVVGEQFF.

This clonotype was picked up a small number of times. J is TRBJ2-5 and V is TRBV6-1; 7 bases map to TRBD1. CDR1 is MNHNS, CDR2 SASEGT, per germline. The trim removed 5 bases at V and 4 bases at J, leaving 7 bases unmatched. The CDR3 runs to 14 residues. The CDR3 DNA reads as TGTGCCAGCAGTCCACAGGGGTTCGGAGAGACCCAGTACTTC. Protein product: CASSPQGFGETQYF.

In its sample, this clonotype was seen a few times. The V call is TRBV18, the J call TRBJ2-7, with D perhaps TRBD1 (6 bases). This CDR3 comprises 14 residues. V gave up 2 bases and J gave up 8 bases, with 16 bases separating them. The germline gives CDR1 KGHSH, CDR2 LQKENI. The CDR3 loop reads CASSPSGDGYQQYF. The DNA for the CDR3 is TGTGCCAGCTCACCATCAGGGGACGGGTACCAGCAGTACTTC.

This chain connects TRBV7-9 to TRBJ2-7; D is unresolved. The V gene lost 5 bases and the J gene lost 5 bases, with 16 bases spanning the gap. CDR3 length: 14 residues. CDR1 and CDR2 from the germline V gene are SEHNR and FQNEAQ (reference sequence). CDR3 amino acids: CASSRGWGKNEQYF. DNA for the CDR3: TGTGCCAGCAGCAGAGGCTGGGGAAAGAACGAGCAGTACTTC.

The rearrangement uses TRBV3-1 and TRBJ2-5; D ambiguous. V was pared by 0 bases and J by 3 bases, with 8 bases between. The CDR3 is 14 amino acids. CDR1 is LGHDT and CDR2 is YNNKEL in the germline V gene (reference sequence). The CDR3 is CASSQEGTKETQYF. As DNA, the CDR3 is TGTGCCAGCAGCCAAGAGGGAACTAAAGAGACCCAGTACTTC.

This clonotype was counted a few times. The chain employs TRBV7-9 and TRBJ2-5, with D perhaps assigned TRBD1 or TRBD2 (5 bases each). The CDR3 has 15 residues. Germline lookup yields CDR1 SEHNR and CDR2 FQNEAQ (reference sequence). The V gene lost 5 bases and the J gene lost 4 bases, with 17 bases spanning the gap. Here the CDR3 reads CASSPNLGTRETQYF. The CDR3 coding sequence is TGTGCCAGCAGCCCCAATTTAGGGACGCGAGAGACCCAGTACTTC.

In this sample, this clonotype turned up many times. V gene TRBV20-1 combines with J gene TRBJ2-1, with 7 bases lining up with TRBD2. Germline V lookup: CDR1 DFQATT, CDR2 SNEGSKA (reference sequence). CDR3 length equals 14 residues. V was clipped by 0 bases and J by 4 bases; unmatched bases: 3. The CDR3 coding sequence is TGCAGTGCTAGAGAAACTAGCGAATACAATGAGCAGTTCTTC. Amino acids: CSARETSEYNEQFF.

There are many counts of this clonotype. CDR3 sequence reads: CASTFDSSYNSPLHF. CDR3 coding DNA: TGTGCCAGCACGTTTGACAGCTCCTATAATTCACCCCTCCACTTT. The chain joins TRBV2 to TRBJ1-6, with D possibly matching TRBD1 (5 bases). CDR1 and CDR2 from the germline V gene are SNHLY and FYNNEI. With 7 bases removed from V and 0 bases from J, the gap between germline ends came to 10 bases. The CDR3 length is 15 residues.

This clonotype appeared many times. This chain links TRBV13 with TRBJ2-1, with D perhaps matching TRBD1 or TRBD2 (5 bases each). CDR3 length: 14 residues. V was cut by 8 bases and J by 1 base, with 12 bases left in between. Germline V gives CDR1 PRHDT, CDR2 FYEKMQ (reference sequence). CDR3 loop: CASGRGKSYNEQFF. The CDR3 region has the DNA TGTGCCAGCGGCCGGGGCAAGTCCTACAATGAGCAGTTCTTC.